A selection of T cell receptor beta chains follows, all from one sample in a study of T cell changes during pregnancy in multiple sclerosis. Sequencing was performed with immunoSEQ multiplex PCR; in TCRdb, only in-frame clones are kept and a portion is missing. Among 38,000 or so clones listed, around 90% were seen once. The sample consisted of peripheral blood, taken before pregnancy. All receptors come from a female donor with multiple sclerosis, enrolled in a pregnancy study. Each CDR3 is given with its conserved first and last residue. A D gene is named only where the DNA matches it firmly. Some rows have no size entry. The others give once, few or many, or a class for an expanded clone.

J: TRBJ2-3; size: .; D: TRBD2; V: TRBV5-6; CDR3: CASSSPTRTSGKSDTQYF; DNA: TGTGCCAGCAGCTCACCCACGCGGACTAGCGGGAAGTCAGATACGCAGTATTTT
J: TRBJ1-2; size: .; D: TRBD1; V: TRBV5-6; CDR3: CASSPDRARGYTF; DNA: TGTGCCAGCAGCCCTGACAGGGCTCGCGGCTACACCTTC
J: TRBJ1-5; size: .; D: TRBD1; V: TRBV19; CDR3: CASSIPYRGRGQPQHF; DNA: TGTGCCAGTAGTATCCCGTACAGGGGCCGGGGTCAGCCCCAGCATTTT
J: TRBJ2-6; size: .; D: .; V: TRBV7-9; CDR3: CASSSFQGSGANVLTF; DNA: TGTGCCAGCAGCTCCTTCCAGGGCTCTGGGGCCAACGTCCTGACTTTC
J: TRBJ2-7; size: .; D: .; V: TRBV25-1; CDR3: CASSGGLIVPQYF; DNA: TGTGCCAGCAGTGGGGGCCTTATAGTCCCGCAGTACTTC
J: TRBJ1-1; size: .; D: .; V: TRBV19; CDR3: CASSTYRSEAFF; DNA: TGTGCCAGTAGTACGTACAGGAGTGAAGCTTTCTTT
J: TRBJ1-1; size: .; D: .; V: TRBV11-2; CDR3: CASSSDRNTEAFF; DNA: TGTGCCAGCAGCTCGGACAGGAACACTGAAGCTTTCTTT
J: TRBJ1-2; size: .; D: TRBD1; V: TRBV11-2; CDR3: CASSPGQGYNYYGYTF; DNA: TGTGCCAGCAGTCCGGGACAGGGGTACAACTACTATGGCTACACCTTC
J: TRBJ1-2; size: .; D: .; V: TRBV6-5; CDR3: CASSTLDGGQGYTF; DNA: TGTGCCAGCAGTACTTTAGACGGGGGGCAGGGCTACACCTTC
J: TRBJ2-7; size: .; D: TRBD2; V: TRBV15; CDR3: CATREAGSYEQYF; DNA: TGTGCCACCAGGGAAGCGGGGAGCTACGAGCAGTACTTC
J: TRBJ1-4; size: .; D: TRBD1; V: TRBV5-1; CDR3: CASSYSGTGGEKLFF; DNA: TGCGCCAGCAGTTATTCCGGGACAGGGGGGGAAAAACTGTTTTTT
J: TRBJ1-5; size: .; D: .; V: TRBV27; CDR3: CASGFLRDQPQHF; DNA: TGTGCCAGCGGATTCCTCAGGGATCAGCCCCAGCATTTT
J: TRBJ1-4; size: once; D: TRBD1; V: TRBV18; CDR3: CASSPQGGTNEKLFF; DNA: TGTGCCAGCTCACCTCAGGGGGGAACTAATGAAAAACTGTTTTTT
J: TRBJ2-7; size: .; D: .; V: TRBV7-2; CDR3: CASSLAMGRGYEQYF; DNA: TGTGCCAGCAGCTTGGCCATGGGCAGGGGTTACGAGCAGTACTTC
J: TRBJ2-7; size: .; D: .; V: TRBV7-2; CDR3: CASSPKTGATYEQYF; DNA: TGTGCCAGCAGCCCGAAGACAGGAGCGACCTACGAGCAGTACTTC
J: TRBJ2-7; size: .; D: .; V: TRBV4-3; CDR3: CASSPNPGGEAYEQYF; DNA: TGCGCCAGCAGCCCAAACCCGGGCGGGGAGGCCTACGAGCAGTACTTC
J: TRBJ1-1; size: .; D: TRBD1; V: TRBV7-3; CDR3: CASSRRTGDTEAFF; DNA: TGTGCCAGCAGCCGCCGTACAGGGGACACTGAAGCTTTCTTT
J: TRBJ2-5; size: few; D: TRBD2; V: TRBV30; CDR3: CAWIPLAGGYQETQYF; DNA: TGTGCCTGGATCCCTCTAGCGGGAGGGTACCAAGAGACCCAGTACTTC